The text below deals with one TCR beta chain. The authors' processing: Amplifying reference gene primers gave estimates of nucleated cell counts. Generated by immunoSEQ multiplex PCR, the TCRdb table keeps only in-frame clones and is missing some. The V and J calls and clone size come from that table; D and trimming were worked out from the DNA. The sample contains 200,000 to 250,000 clones, 80% to 90% of which appear only once. These data come from a study of blood T cell repertoires in COVID-19. Across the study: Samples taken during acute and convalescent COVID-19 were collected in the United States, Italy and Spain.

The CDR3 is 14 amino acids. Per germline, CDR1 MGHDK and CDR2 SYGVNS. The V end was cut by 8 bases, the J end by 3 bases, with 13 bases between. This clonotype originated in a man aged 50 or older with COVID-19, enrolled during active disease. This rearrangement joins TRBV25-1 to TRBJ1-4, with unresolved D. Sample: peripheral blood. The CDR3 nucleotides read TGTGCCAGCTTAAAGGGAGGCCCTAATGAAAAACTGTTTTTT. Amino acid sequence: CASLKGGPNEKLFF. Complete variable domain (other parts from reference TRBV25-1 and TRBJ1-4): EADIYQTPRYLVIGTGKKITLECSQTMGHDKMYWYQQDPGMELHLIHYSYGVNSTEKGDLSSESTVSRIRTEHFPLTLESARPSHTSQYLCASLKGGPNEKLFFGSGTQLSVL.